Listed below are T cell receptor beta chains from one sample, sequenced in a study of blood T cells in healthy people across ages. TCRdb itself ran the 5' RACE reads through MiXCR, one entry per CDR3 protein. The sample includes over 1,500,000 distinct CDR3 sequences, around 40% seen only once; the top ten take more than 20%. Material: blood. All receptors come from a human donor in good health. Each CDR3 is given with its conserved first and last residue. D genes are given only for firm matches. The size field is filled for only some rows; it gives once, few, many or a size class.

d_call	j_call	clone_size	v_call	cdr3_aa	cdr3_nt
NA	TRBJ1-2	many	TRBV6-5	CASSHQGTGYTF	TGTGCCAGCAGTCATCAGGGGACTGGCTACACCTTC
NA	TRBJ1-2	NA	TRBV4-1	CASSQREGSGYTF	TGCGCCAGCAGCCAAAGAGAGGGGAGCGGCTACACCTTC
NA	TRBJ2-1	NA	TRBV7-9	CASSKGTLGNEQFF	TGTGCCAGCAGCAAAGGGACTCTAGGCAATGAGCAGTTCTTC
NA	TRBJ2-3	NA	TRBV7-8	CASSLFGVGDTQYF	TGTGCCAGCAGCTTATTCGGGGTGGGAGATACGCAGTATTTT
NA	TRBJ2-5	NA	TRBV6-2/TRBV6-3	CASSYSTQQETQYF	TGTGCCAGCAGTTACTCGACACAGCAAGAGACCCAGTACTTC
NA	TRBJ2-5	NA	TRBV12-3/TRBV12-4	CASSPPDAETQYF	TGTGCCAGCAGTCCCCCGGACGCGGAGACCCAGTACTTC
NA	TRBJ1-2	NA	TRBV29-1	CSVDLEWGYTF	TGCAGCGTCGACCTAGAATGGGGCTACACCTTC
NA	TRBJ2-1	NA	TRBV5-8	CASSWGLTSYNEQFF	TGTGCCAGCAGCTGGGGCCTCACCTCCTACAATGAGCAGTTCTTC
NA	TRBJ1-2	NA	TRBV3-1	CASSQRGAAYGYTF	TGTGCCAGCAGCCAACGGGGAGCGGCCTATGGCTACACCTTC
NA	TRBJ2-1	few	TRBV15	CATSREEGELNNEQFF	TGTGCCACCAGCAGGGAGGAGGGAGAACTTAACAATGAGCAGTTCTTC
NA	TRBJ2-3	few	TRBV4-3	CASSARGSDTQYF	TGCGCCAGCAGCGCCAGAGGGTCGGATACGCAGTATTTT
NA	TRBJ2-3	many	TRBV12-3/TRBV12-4	CASSPLRTDTQYF	TGTGCCAGCAGTCCCCTCCGCACAGATACGCAGTATTTT
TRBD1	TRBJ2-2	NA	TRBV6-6	CASSYPGQGASGELFF	TGTGCCAGCAGTTACCCGGGACAGGGAGCCTCCGGGGAGCTGTTTTTT
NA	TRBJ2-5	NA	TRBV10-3	CAISESQRPNPETQYF	TGTGCCATCAGTGAGTCCCAGCGGCCAAACCCAGAGACCCAGTACTTC
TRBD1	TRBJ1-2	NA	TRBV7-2	CASSFSGTGNHGYTF	TGTGCCAGCAGTTTTTCGGGGACAGGGAATCATGGCTACACCTTC
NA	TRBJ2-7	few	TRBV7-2	CASSWSGSSYEQYF	TGTGCCAGCAGTTGGTCGGGAAGCTCCTACGAGCAGTACTTC
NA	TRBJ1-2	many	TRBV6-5	CASSYSPQGWDGYTF	TGTGCCAGCAGTTACTCGCCACAGGGCTGGGATGGCTACACCTTC
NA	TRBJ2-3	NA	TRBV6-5	CASSYHPLASPTDTQYF	TGTGCCAGCAGTTACCATCCCTTGGCTAGTCCCACAGATACGCAGTATTTT
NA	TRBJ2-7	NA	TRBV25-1	CASSDASGNYEQYF	TGTGCCAGCAGTGATGCATCCGGGAACTACGAGCAGTACTTC
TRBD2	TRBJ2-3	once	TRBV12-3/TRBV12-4	CASSFGLTSGGYYTDTQYF	TGTGCCAGCAGTTTCGGGTTGACTAGCGGGGGGTATTACACAGATACGCAGTATTTT
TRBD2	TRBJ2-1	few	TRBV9	CASSVLAGDYNEQFF	TGTGCCAGCAGCGTTTTAGCGGGTGACTACAATGAGCAGTTCTTC
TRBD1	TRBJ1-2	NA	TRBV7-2	CASSLVTGTGHYGYTF	TGTGCCAGCAGCTTAGTAACGGGGACAGGACACTATGGCTACACCTTC
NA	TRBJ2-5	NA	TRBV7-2	CASSPKTGLQETQYF	TGTGCCAGCAGCCCAAAGACAGGATTACAAGAGACCCAGTACTTC
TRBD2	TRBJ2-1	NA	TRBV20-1	CSASQLWRGDNEQFF	TGCAGTGCTTCCCAATTGTGGCGGGGGGACAATGAGCAGTTCTTC
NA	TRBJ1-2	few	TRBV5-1	CASSPDLGGYTF	TGCGCCAGCAGCCCGGACTTAGGGGGCTACACCTTC
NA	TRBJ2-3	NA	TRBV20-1	CSAPKGDRQYF	TGCAGTGCTCCTAAGGGGGACCGGCAGTATTTT
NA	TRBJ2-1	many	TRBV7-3	CASSPDRGLEDEQFF	TGTGCCAGCAGCCCGGACAGGGGACTAGAGGATGAGCAGTTCTTC
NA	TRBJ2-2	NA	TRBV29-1	CSVSTGGVAGELFF	TGCAGCGTCTCAACTGGAGGAGTTGCCGGGGAGCTGTTTTTT
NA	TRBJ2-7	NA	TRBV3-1	CASSQPGEYEQYF	TGTGCCAGCAGCCAACCAGGGGAGTACGAGCAGTACTTC